Described below is a single T cell receptor (beta chain) sequence and its context. This clone showed up just once. Its antigen remains undetermined. Base qualities are not at hand, and no much larger clone is one base apart. The germline V end is reduced by 5 bases and the J end by 7 bases; junction bases left unmatched: 10. The germline V gene encodes CDR1 MNHEY and CDR2 SMNVEV (reference sequence). Including cysteine and phenylalanine, the CDR3 has 15 amino acids. Just the 45-base CDR3 DNA is kept, in frame starting at base 1. This record belongs to a study of cytomegalovirus exposure and HLA in healthy donors (dated by TCRdb to about 2017). Some background on the complete study: An earlier analysis of under 600 of the donors reported 276 Gb of sequence data and roughly 110 million unique TCR beta sequences from 150 million to 200 million T cells. Typing coverage varied by locus: roughly 620-630 donors for A, B, C, DRB1 and DQB1; more than 500 for DQA1; around 610 for DPA1; around 450 for DPB1. Every repertoire in the discovery cohort had been generated on one and the same sequencing platform. Rather than drawing on any new phenotypic data, the later analysis identified candidate immune exposures from TCR beta sequences and the way those sequences occurred across donors. Among about 370 genotyped donors of the cohort, an average of around 250,000 unique TCR beta nucleotide sequences was sequenced per donor, of which about 18% were non-productive. Class I and class II HLA loci were covered by the typing at four-digit resolution. Alongside the repertoire data, information on donor age, sex, ethnicity and CMV serostatus was compiled. To decide whether each TCR beta V gene segment behaved as functional or pseudogenic, an earlier analysis of fewer than 750 of the donors relied on high-throughput TCR beta sequencing. Four to six DR-DQ haplotypes were handled as single units for association and clustering, since linkage in the cohort was strong. A separate validation cohort of 100 to 150 different subjects was used in addition to the 666-subject first cohort. An early release that covered 640 HLA-typed donors contained about 300 gigabases of sequencing data and approximately 85 million unique TCR sequences. The study aimed to test whether signatures of past pathogen exposure could be identified by cataloging public T cell receptors. A later analysis re-analyzed previously published TCR beta repertoires from several hundred donors and added high-resolution HLA genotyping to study TCR occurrence patterns. Using immunosequencing, the study profiled T cell repertoires from about 610 subjects and related those repertoires to cytomegalovirus serostatus. The study combined high-throughput TCR immunosequencing, statistical association of individual TCRs with disease status, and machine learning to predict cytomegalovirus infection status. Of the roughly 400 genotyped donors, over 80% were placed in the genetic ancestry cluster associated with self-reported Caucasian donors. A later genetic analysis took genome-wide SNP genotypes for about 65% of the 666 donors and used that subset as a discovery cohort.

The cohort comprised some 680 healthy bone marrow donors. At the time of sampling, every cohort member was nominally healthy, though immune exposures that went unrecorded were likely present. The donor tested CMV seropositive, placing the donor among the approximately 290 seropositive members of the cohort. A peripheral blood sample was collected from each donor, and TCR beta sequencing was performed on peripheral blood mononuclear cells. Genomic DNA extraction from the blood cell samples was performed with the Qiagen DNeasy Blood Extraction Kit. The library was obtained by the immunoSEQ multiplex PCR assay. The multiplex PCR relied on a mix of 60 forward primers for TCR Vbeta segments and 13 reverse primers for TCR Jbeta segments. A multiplex PCR assay on genomic DNA amplified the CDR3 region of rearranged TCR beta genes. The amplified TCR beta libraries were sequenced on the Illumina HiSeq System as 87-base-pair reads. The study's processing was this. A later analysis counted around 72 million unique TCR beta chains across the 550 to 800 repertoires, and around 12 million of these chains were shared by at least two donors. To remove PCR and sequencing errors, raw reads were error-corrected and collapsed into unique sequences using a nearest-neighbor algorithm that merged closely related sequences. Alignment of CDR3 sequences to IMGT reference sequences was used to assign V, D and J gene segments. Each retained sequence needed at least a six-nucleotide match to both a V gene segment and a J gene segment. A rearrangement counted as productive if the CDR3 had no stop codons and remained in frame with V and J, and every other rearrangement counted as non-productive. Following IMGT convention, CDR3 was defined as the stretch from the second conserved V-encoded cysteine to the conserved J-encoded phenylalanine. The earlier analysis of a few hundred of the donors excluded sequences that lacked an unambiguous match to a single V gene segment. An earlier analysis of 550 to 650 of the donors classified V segments as functional when productive rearrangements were above 56.7% and as segregating when the standard deviation between donors was above 5%. A statistical classification framework was developed to diagnose cytomegalovirus status using the catalog of TCR beta chain sequences. In a later analysis, TCR nucleotide sequences were compared against IMGT/GENE-DB human TR gene sequences so that V and J genes could be assigned. The TCRdist pipeline was used in a later analysis to assign CDR3 sequences and most-parsimonious VDJ recombination scenarios. In a later analysis, every TCR beta chain was defined by the combination of its CDR3 amino acid sequence and its V-gene family, and reads without a unique V-gene family were dropped. In a later analysis, approximately 590 highly shared, low-generation-probability nucleotide sequences were removed to address suspected cross-contamination and a sequencing artifact. In a later analysis, a clonal expansion index was calculated for each public chain from normalized within-repertoire ranks of inferred template counts. In a later analysis, generation probabilities were computed with a VDJ recombination model fitted to out-of-frame rearrangements, and the resulting probabilities were checked against IGoR. In a later analysis, hypergeometric tests were used to score TCR-TCR, TCR-HLA and TCR-CMV co-occurrence, with a repertoire-size bias correction applied to TCR pairs. A later analysis estimated false discovery rates by permuting HLA or CMV assignments 20 times. In a later analysis, co-occurring TCRs were grouped using DBSCAN, with TCRdist sequence similarity added in when clustering inside HLA-allele-positive subsets. Co-occurrence clustering excluded repertoires with fewer than 30,000 or more than 120,000 public chains, plus five with anomalous nucleotide sharing. As stored in TCRdb, this immuneACCESS dataset retains in-frame rearrangements with V and J assigned. A fraction of the clones does not appear; measured against another copy, unresolved V genes explain less than half of the discrepancy, and the remainder lacks a known reason. V, J and clone size reflect that table, while D and trimming were determined from the DNA. For this sample the table gives about 82,000 clones, of which about 70% were detected only once. The top ten constitute 6.2% of the sample.

Overall study results and their limits: CMV serostatus was the only immune exposure information available for the cohort. Linkage disequilibrium might explain the correlated functional status among segregating V segments, but an unknown experimental factor could not be excluded. In a later genetic analysis, a missense DCLRE1C variant was associated with V-gene and J-gene trimming of TCR beta chains, and the association was replicated in an independent cohort. Because the 87-base-pair reads could not distinguish some IMGT-functional V segments, including TRBV6-2 and TRBV6-3, those segments were excluded. The cohort was sequenced for TCR beta chains only, and without alpha or paired-chain data the features that could be detected were limited. When HLA alleles, especially DR and DQ, strongly co-occurred, attributing TCR associations to individual alleles was difficult. A further reported finding was that TCR beta sequences accurately predicted the HLA-A and HLA-B alleles for most subjects in the first cohort. The authors suggested that the approach could potentially be extended to other disease states and immunological phenotypes. Over 15 rarely observed V segments, including chromosome 9 orphons, were excluded from the earlier analysis of several hundred of the donors because counts were too low. In a later analysis, HLA-associated TCR beta chains showed more clonal expansion and lower generation probabilities than non-associated chains that were equally common. Cytomegalovirus status was reported to be diagnosed by the classifier with high specificity and sensitivity in both the original and validation cohorts. The sequencing pipeline was judged likely to have produced a cluster of highly shared sequence variants as a technical artifact. Because HLA typing was unavailable for some donors at each locus, only the typed subset was used in association tests. The presence/absence analyses assumed that sequencing depth was roughly uniform across donors, and that assumption may not be true. A few of the identified cytomegalovirus-associated TCR beta chains were confirmed in vitro to be specific for cytomegalovirus antigens. Most CMV-associated TCR beta chains appeared to be HLA-restricted in a later analysis, and the HLA associations seemed to be driven largely by CMV exposure. While some public TCRs were present in many individuals, most TCR sequences turned up only very rarely across donors. Several of the top co-occurrence clusters appeared to be linked to parvovirus B19, influenza, CMV and Epstein-Barr virus, according to a later analysis. In a later analysis, some 18,000 TCR beta sequences were associated with specific HLA alleles at a false discovery rate of 0.05. Compared with the roughly 720-donor mean, donors in an Asian-associated ancestry cluster had fewer N-insertions in productive TCRs, according to a later genetic analysis. The study listed 150 to 200 TCR beta chains as associated with cytomegalovirus. According to a later analysis, TCR association rates differed among HLA loci, with DRB1 alleles showing the most associated TCRs and HLA-C alleles showing the fewest. Broadly in line with IMGT annotations, most TCR beta V segments showed up in productive rearrangements about 87% or about 30% of the time in an earlier analysis of 450 to 750 of the donors.

The chain links TRBV27 with TRBJ2-1; the central 8 bases match TRBD2. The TCR sequence derives from a woman aged 50 to 65 in good health and CMV-seropositive. The sample was PBMCs. The CDR3 region has the sequence CASSLREGLGNEQFF. The sequence in DNA is TGTGCCAGCAGTCTCCGGGAGGGTCTGGGGAATGAGCAGTTCTTC.